The 23 T cell receptor beta chains below all came from one sample that was sequenced in a study of cytomegalovirus exposure and HLA in healthy donors. PCR amplification relied on 60 Vbeta primers (plus 13 Jbeta primers). This table comes from immunoSEQ multiplex PCR, and its TCRdb copy is limited to in-frame clones, with some not included. Among 150,000 to 200,000 clones listed, approximately 78% were seen once. Sequencing was carried out using PBMCs. These receptors came from a human donor in good health.

This chain joins TRBV6-5 and TRBJ2-7; 10 bases line up with TRBD1. Trimming took 3 bases from V and 7 from J; bases not matched to a gene: 9. This CDR3 contains 15 residues. CDR1 is MNHEY, CDR2 SVGAGI, per germline. As DNA, the CDR3 is TGTGCCAGCAGTTATTCCCGGGACAGGGGCGGGGAGCAGTACTTC. This translates into CASSYSRDRGGEQYF.

The table lists this clone with a few counts. The V call is TRBV6-5, the J call TRBJ1-1; no definite D call. The germline gives CDR1 MNHEY, CDR2 SVGAGI. Trimming removed 3 bases at V and 2 bases at J, with 16 bases between. CDR3 length: 16 amino acids. In DNA form, the CDR3 reads TGTGCCAGCAGTTATGATGAACCAGGCCGTAACACTGAAGCTTTCTTT. Protein sequence: CASSYDEPGRNTEAFF.

In this sample, this clone turned up a few times. The rearrangement joins TRBV6-6 to TRBJ1-2, with D possibly matching TRBD1 (6 bases). The length of the CDR3 is 14 residues. Trimming took off 0 bases at V and 7 bases at J, with 12 bases between the two ends. CDR1 and CDR2 from the germline V gene are MNHNY and SVGAGI (reference sequence). The CDR3 DNA is TGTGCCAGCAGTTACTCGACAGGATCCGTTGGCTACACCTTC. It translates to CASSYSTGSVGYTF.

The chain recombines TRBV19 with TRBJ2-2, with 11 bases lining up with TRBD1. The germline V gene has CDR1 LNHDA and CDR2 SQIVND (reference sequence). The CDR3 length is 15 residues. V dropped 5 bases and J dropped 5; count of bases not matched to a gene: 4. CDR3 nucleotides: TGTGCCAGTAGTGCGGGACAGGGGGTTACCGGGGAGCTGTTTTTT. Protein: CASSAGQGVTGELFF.

A few counts support this clone. The V call is TRBV7-2, the J call TRBJ1-6; D might be TRBD1 (5 bases). Germline V CDR1 and CDR2: SGHTA, FQGNSA. There are 15 residues in the CDR3. The V end was cut by 1 base, the J end by 8 bases, with 12 bases between. The CDR3 DNA follows: TGTGCCAGCAGCTTAGAGGTAGGGGCGGATTCACCCCTCCACTTT. This translates into CASSLEVGADSPLHF.

This chain links TRBV4-3 with TRBJ2-7; TRBD2 agrees at 12 bases. The CDR3 contains 16 residues. The V gene end was trimmed by 1 base and the J gene end by 3 bases; junction bases not matched to a gene: 4. The germline gives CDR1 LGHNA, CDR2 YSLEER. The chain's CDR3 is CASSQVLAGGRYEQYF. The CDR3 DNA sequence: TGCGCCAGCAGCCAAGTACTAGCGGGGGGACGCTACGAGCAGTACTTC.

This rearrangement joins TRBV7-6 to TRBJ1-3; the match to TRBD1 covers 9 bases. The germline V gene encodes CDR1 SGHVS and CDR2 FNYEAQ. The CDR3 length is 17 residues. V was pared by 1 base and J by 0 bases, with 4 bases of the junction left unmatched. The CDR3 reads CASSLGGQGPSGNTIYF. DNA for the CDR3: TGTGCCAGCAGCTTAGGGGGACAGGGTCCCTCTGGAAACACCATATATTTT. The full variable domain, in which reference TRBV7-6 and TRBJ1-3 provide the parts outside the CDR3, is GAGVSQSPRYKVTKRGQDVALRCDPISGHVSLYWYRQALGQGPEFLTYFNYEAQQDKSGLPNDRFSAERPEGSISTLTIQRTEQRDSAMYRCASSLGGQGPSGNTIYFGEGSWLTVV.

This clone was picked up a small number of times. CDR3 in amino acids: CASSSGLAGGETQYF. The CDR3 DNA sequence: TGTGCCAGCAGCTCTGGACTAGCGGGGGGTGAGACCCAGTACTTC. V is TRBV7-9 and J is TRBJ2-5; 14 bases match TRBD2. Germline V gives CDR1 SEHNR, CDR2 FQNEAQ (reference sequence). This CDR3 contains 15 residues. V shed 4 bases and J 5 bases; nucleotides not matched to a gene: 3.

As for this clone: The same CDR3 can be traced to other DNA sequences in this sample. V gene TRBV5-1 combines with J gene TRBJ1-6, with TRBD1 matching 7 bases. Germline trimming cut 3 bases from V and 7 bases from J; bases unmatched to any gene: 10. The CDR3 is 16 amino acids. The germline CDR1 and CDR2 sequences are SGHRS and YFSETQ. CDR3 region: CASSWYRGPGNSPLHF. CDR3 in DNA: TGCGCCAGCAGCTGGTACAGGGGCCCCGGGAATTCACCCCTCCACTTT.

The gene calls are TRBV25-1 and TRBJ2-5; TRBD2 matches at 10 bases. From germline, CDR1 is MGHDK and CDR2 SYGVNS. The length of the CDR3 is 14 residues. J lost 11 bases, V lost 4 bases, and 10 bases had no gene match. In nucleotides, the CDR3 is TGTGCCAGCAGTGGAACCCTAGCGGGGGTGGAGCAGTACTTC. Protein sequence: CASSGTLAGVEQYF.

The genes are TRBV11-2 and TRBJ2-5; perhaps TRBD1 as D (6 bases). The CDR3 is 13 amino acids. Germline loops: CDR1 SGHAT, CDR2 FQNNGV. The germline V and J ends were trimmed by 5 bases and 2 bases, with 9 bases remaining between them. CDR3 in amino acids: CASSRQAQETQYF. The CDR3 nucleotides are TGTGCCAGCAGCCGACAGGCTCAAGAGACCCAGTACTTC.

This clone came up once. The rearrangement uses TRBV4-3 and TRBJ1-2; D call uncertain. Germline CDR1 and CDR2: LGHNA and YSLEER. V was trimmed by 0 bases and J by 6 bases, leaving 14 bases between them. There are 15 residues in the CDR3. Here the CDR3 reads CASSQDRSGRDGYTF. The CDR3 DNA follows: TGCGCCAGCAGCCAAGATAGGTCCGGGAGAGATGGCTACACCTTC.

The J gene is TRBJ2-1, the V gene TRBV7-3; 9 bases are a match to TRBD2. J gave up 7 bases and V 2 bases, and 9 bases lay outside the gene matches. The CDR3 has 16 amino acids. CDR1 and CDR2 (germline): SGHTA, FQGTGA. The CDR3 spells CASSLFGGGAGNEQFF. The DNA for the CDR3 is TGTGCCAGCAGCTTATTCGGCGGGGGGGCGGGAAATGAGCAGTTCTTC.

This clone has only one observation. The rearrangement links TRBV19 to TRBJ1-1; TRBD1 might be the D (6 bases). Trimming left V 5 bases short and J 10 bases short, with 20 bases between. The germline CDR1 and CDR2 sequences are LNHDA and SQIVND (reference sequence). The CDR3 consists of 14 residues. The DNA for the CDR3 is TGTGCCAGTAGTTTGGGGGCCGCTCGGAAAGCAGCTTTCTTT. It is translated as CASSLGAARKAAFF. Drawing the rest from reference TRBV19 and TRBJ1-1, the complete variable domain is DGGITQSPKYLFRKEGQNVTLSCEQNLNHDAMYWYRQDPGQGLRLIYYSQIVNDFQKGDIAEGYSVSREKKESFPLTVTSAQKNPTAFYLCASSLGAARKAAFFGQGTRLTVV.

The genes are TRBV5-4 and TRBJ1-2; TRBD1 agrees at 9 bases. CDR1 SGHNT and CDR2 YYREEE come from the germline V gene (reference sequence). This CDR3 is 16 amino acids long. Trimming took 1 base from V and 8 from J; bases not matched to a gene: 12. The CDR3: CASSLPQNWDREGYTF. The DNA for the CDR3 is TGTGCCAGCAGCTTGCCCCAGAACTGGGACAGGGAGGGCTACACCTTC.

This chain links TRBV6-1 with TRBJ1-2; D may be TRBD1 (6 bases). Germline V gene sequence: CDR1 MNHNS, CDR2 SASEGT. V gave up 5 bases and J gave up 0 bases, with 10 bases separating them. This CDR3 region has 14 residues. The CDR3 here is CASSPGQSNYGYTF. The CDR3 nucleotides read TGTGCCAGCAGTCCCGGACAGTCTAACTATGGCTACACCTTC.

The chain has TRBV7-2 and TRBJ1-3; D is unresolved. V gave up 1 base and J gave up 2 bases, with 12 bases separating them. The CDR3 is made up of 16 amino acids. Per germline, CDR1 SGHTA and CDR2 FQGNSA. The CDR3, as DNA: TGTGCCAGCAGCTTAGGGAGCGGATGGCCTGGAAACACCATATATTTT. Its protein product is CASSLGSGWPGNTIYF.

The chain employs TRBV7-6 and TRBJ2-5; D is perhaps TRBD1 (6 bases). This CDR3 is 13 amino acids long. V shed 5 bases and J shed 5 bases, with 12 bases lying between them. CDR1 SGHVS and CDR2 FNYEAQ come from the germline V gene. CDR3 nucleotides: TGTGCCAGCAGCCCCATGCAGGGGGAGACCCAGTACTTC. Its protein product is CASSPMQGETQYF. Supplemented by reference TRBV7-6 and TRBJ2-5, the full variable domain reads GAGVSQSPRYKVTKRGQDVALRCDPISGHVSLYWYRQALGQGPEFLTYFNYEAQQDKSGLPNDRFSAERPEGSISTLTIQRTEQRDSAMYRCASSPMQGETQYFGPGTRLLVL.

This clone was picked up one time. The V gene is TRBV9, the J gene TRBJ2-3, with a possible D match to TRBD1 (6 bases). The CDR3 has 15 residues. Germline CDR1 is SGDLS and CDR2 is YYNGEE. Trimming removed 2 bases at V and 2 bases at J, with 12 bases between. The CDR3, as DNA: TGTGCCAGCAGCGTTTTCGGGGACAACACAGATACGCAGTATTTT. Translated: CASSVFGDNTDTQYF.

This clone has only one observation. V is TRBV18 and J is TRBJ1-4, with D uncertain. The ends were cut back, 2 bases at V and 7 bases at J, with 14 bases in the middle. The CDR3 spans 15 residues. Germline assignment: CDR1 KGHSH and CDR2 LQKENI. CDR3 sequence reads: CASSPGRSRSEKLFF. CDR3 in DNA: TGTGCCAGCTCACCAGGGCGCTCACGCAGTGAAAAACTGTTTTTT.

The sample holds a few counts of this clone. V gene TRBV7-6 combines with J gene TRBJ1-3; tentatively, D is TRBD1 (6 bases). The V end lost 1 base, the J end lost 3 bases, and 10 bases lay between the germline ends. The germline CDR1 and CDR2 sequences are SGHVS and FNYEAQ. The CDR3 is 15 amino acids. CDR3: CASSLDRQVGNTIYF. Here the CDR3 DNA reads TGTGCCAGCAGCTTAGACCGACAGGTTGGAAACACCATATATTTT.

A single count supports this clone. The rearrangement links TRBV7-3 to TRBJ1-2; 10 bases map to TRBD1. Trimming at V came to 5 bases and at J to 5 bases, leaving 8 bases not matched to a gene. CDR3 length equals 15 residues. From germline, CDR1 is SGHTA and CDR2 FQGTGA. The CDR3 coding sequence is TGTGCCAGCAGCCCGAGACAGGGGGCGCGTTATGGCTACACCTTC. Protein product: CASSPRQGARYGYTF.

The CDR3, as DNA: TGTGCCAGCAGCTTATTTGGTCGGCAGGGTATGGGAAACACTGAAGCTTTCTTT. This translates into CASSLFGRQGMGNTEAFF. The chain is built from TRBV7-3 and TRBJ1-1; maybe TRBD1 (5 bases). The CDR3 loop spans 18 amino acids. V shed 2 bases and J shed 2 bases, with 21 bases lying between them. The germline gives CDR1 SGHTA, CDR2 FQGTGA. Looking up the rest from reference TRBV7-3 and TRBJ1-1 gives the full variable domain: GAGVSQTPSNKVTEKGKYVELRCDPISGHTALYWYRQSLGQGPEFLIYFQGTGAADDSGLPNDRFFAVRPEGSVSTLKIQRTERGDSAVYLCASSLFGRQGMGNTEAFFGQGTRLTVV.